Sequencing of this T cell receptor beta chain was carried out in a study of post-analysis software for immune sequencing data. The study's findings and limits: Patients showed TRBV5-6, TRBV5-1 and TRBV20-1 among 4 or 5 TRBV segments more frequent than in controls.

As for this clonotype: The antigen is undetermined.

This CDR3 spans 14 amino acids. The TCR beta cDNA libraries contained unique molecular identifiers. Each CDR3 protein is one row after TCRdb ran MiXCR on the PCR reads. The table lists hundreds of thousands of distinct CDR3 sequences, about 27% of them singletons. The sequencing sample was made of blood. The V and J genes are TRBV21-1 and TRBJ1-1; no check of the table's D call, TRBD1, against the DNA was made. TRBV21-1 constitutes a pseudogene. This clonotype was obtained from a girl aged 5-17 years with multiple sclerosis. CDR3 nucleotide sequence: TGTGCCAGCACCGCGTCCCGGAGCACCACTGAAGCTTTCTTT. Protein product: CASTASRSTTEAFF.